The 28 T cell receptor beta chains below come from one sample, sequenced in a study of cytotoxic CD8 clonotypes in ibrutinib-treated CLL. Here immunoSEQ multiplex PCR was the method, and the copy in TCRdb shows in-frame clones only, minus some. The sample consists of 30,000 to 40,000 clones, roughly 50% of them appearing once. The sequences come from PBMCs, collected before ibrutinib treatment. The receptor source for this set is a human donor with chronic lymphocytic leukemia.

This sequence joins TRBV4-1 and TRBJ2-5, with 10 bases lining up with TRBD2. Germline V gives CDR1 MGHRA, CDR2 YSYEKL. With V trimmed by 0 bases and J by 5 bases, 12 bases remained unmatched. The CDR3 runs to 18 residues. CDR3 residues: CASSQDPGAGGTRETQYF. DNA of the CDR3: TGCGCCAGCAGCCAAGATCCAGGAGCGGGGGGGACGAGGGAGACCCAGTACTTC.

CDR3 bases: TGTGCCAGCAGTTACTCGGGCGGAAACACCATATATTTT. Protein: CASSYSGGNTIYF. V usage is TRBV6-5 and J usage is TRBJ1-3; D unresolved. The V end lost 0 bases, the J end lost 4 bases, and 4 bases lay between the germline ends. CDR1 is MNHEY and CDR2 is SVGAGI in the germline V gene. This CDR3 spans 13 amino acids.

The chain is built from TRBV7-3 and TRBJ2-1, with 10 bases aligning to TRBD2. Germline values: CDR1 SGHTA, CDR2 FQGTGA. The CDR3 is 22 amino acids. V gave up 3 bases and J gave up 0 bases; unmatched junction bases: 20. Written as DNA, the CDR3 is TGTGCCAGCAGCTTGGCACACCCAATAGCGGGGGGCCTTGTCAGCTCCTACAATGAGCAGTTCTTC. Its translation: CASSLAHPIAGGLVSSYNEQFF.

This sequence joins TRBV7-6 and TRBJ1-1; TRBD1 aligns across 8 bases. CDR1 is SGHVS, CDR2 FNYEAQ, per germline. The length of the CDR3 is 17 residues. With V trimmed by 2 bases and J by 0 bases, 8 bases remained unmatched. DNA of the CDR3: TGTGCCAGCAGCTTACTAGACAGGGGCTATATGAACACTGAAGCTTTCTTT. Translation gives CASSLLDRGYMNTEAFF. Full variable domain (rest looked up from reference TRBV7-6 and TRBJ1-1): GAGVSQSPRYKVTKRGQDVALRCDPISGHVSLYWYRQALGQGPEFLTYFNYEAQQDKSGLPNDRFSAERPEGSISTLTIQRTEQRDSAMYRCASSLLDRGYMNTEAFFGQGTRLTVV.

The chain has TRBV5-4 and TRBJ2-5; the match to TRBD2 covers 11 bases. The trim removed 4 bases at V and 4 bases at J, leaving 9 bases unmatched. CDR1 and CDR2 from the germline V gene are SGHNT and YYREEE (reference sequence). The CDR3 loop spans 16 amino acids. In nucleotides, the CDR3 is TGTGCCAGCAGCACCCCGCCACTAGCGGGGGTAGAGACCCAGTACTTC. Amino acids: CASSTPPLAGVETQYF.

The rearrangement links TRBV5-1 to TRBJ2-2; D possibly corresponds to TRBD1 (6 bases). V was cut by 6 bases and J by 2 bases, with 14 bases left in between. The germline gives CDR1 SGHRS, CDR2 YFSETQ. CDR3 size: 15 residues. The CDR3 DNA reads as TGCGCCAGCACCTCGGACAGCTACAACACCGGGGAGCTGTTTTTT. Its protein product is CASTSDSYNTGELFF.

Only a few counts were recorded for this clone. The V gene is TRBV19, the J gene TRBJ2-3; 9 nucleotides line up with TRBD2. The CDR3 has 15 residues. Germline trimming cut 5 bases from V and 8 bases from J; bases unmatched to any gene: 11. Germline V gives CDR1 LNHDA, CDR2 SQIVND (reference sequence). CDR3 DNA: TGTGCCAGTAGTCTAGCGGGGAGCCATATCCCTACGCAGTATTTT. Protein sequence: CASSLAGSHIPTQYF. Full variable domain (outside the CDR3, taken from reference TRBV19 and TRBJ2-3): DGGITQSPKYLFRKEGQNVTLSCEQNLNHDAMYWYRQDPGQGLRLIYYSQIVNDFQKGDIAEGYSVSREKKESFPLTVTSAQKNPTAFYLCASSLAGSHIPTQYFGPGTRLTVL.

This sequence joins TRBV5-8 and TRBJ2-7; possibly TRBD1 for D (5 bases). The germline V gene has CDR1 SGHTS and CDR2 YDEGEE. Trimming stripped 0 bases from V and 0 bases from J, with 10 bases between. There are 15 residues in the CDR3. In DNA, the CDR3 is TGTGCCAGCAGCTTGGAGGGGTTTCCCTCCTACGAGCAGTACTTC. Its protein is CASSLEGFPSYEQYF.

This chain links TRBV6-1 with TRBJ2-5; D is possibly TRBD1 (6 bases). Germline V CDR1 and CDR2: MNHNS, SASEGT. The CDR3 has 13 residues. V was pared by 6 bases and J by 2 bases, with 10 bases between. The CDR3 coding sequence is TGTGCCAGCAGACTAGGACAGCAAGAGACCCAGTACTTC. Amino acid sequence: CASRLGQQETQYF.

This clone was counted between two and nine times. This sequence joins TRBV6-1 and TRBJ2-1; the match to TRBD2 covers 8 bases. This CDR3 contains 20 residues. The V segment lost 4 bases and the J segment 4 bases; nucleotides outside the gene matches: 21. Germline V gives CDR1 MNHNS, CDR2 SASEGT. The CDR3: CASSVPAARGAREEYNEQFF. The CDR3 DNA reads TGTGCCAGCAGTGTACCCGCTGCGCGGGGGGCCCGCGAGGAATACAATGAGCAGTTCTTC.

The rearrangement joins TRBV21-1 to TRBJ2-3; TRBD1, the D gene given by the table, was not confirmed from the DNA. TRBV21-1 is shown as a pseudogene. The CDR3 consists of 15 residues. The CDR3 is CASSKKTGATDTQYF. CDR3 nucleotides: TGTGCCAGCAGCAAAAAAACAGGAGCCACAGATACGCAGTATTTT.

The CDR3 region has the DNA TGTGCCAGCAGCCAAGATAGGACCTTGGCCCTTAGCTCCTATAATTCACCCCTCCACTTT. This sequence encodes CASSQDRTLALSSYNSPLHF. The chain joins TRBV4-2 to TRBJ1-6; D uncertain. This CDR3 is 20 amino acids long. Trimming cost V 0 bases and J 0 bases, with 18 bases left between them. In germline, CDR1 is LGHNA, CDR2 YNFKEQ.

This clone was counted between two and nine times. The CDR3 sequence is CASTLYNEQFF. CDR3 in DNA: TGTGCCAGCACACTGTACAATGAGCAGTTCTTC. This sequence joins TRBV28 and TRBJ2-1; D uncertain. The germline V gene encodes CDR1 MDHEN and CDR2 SYDVKM. The CDR3 totals 11 residues. Trimming stripped 7 bases from V and 4 bases from J, with 5 bases between. Filled out from reference TRBV28 and TRBJ2-1, the complete variable domain reads DVKVTQSSRYLVKRTGEKVFLECVQDMDHENMFWYRQDPGLGLRLIYFSYDVKMKEKGDIPEGYSVSREKKERFSLILESASTNQTSMYLCASTLYNEQFFGPGTRLTVL.

The chain links TRBV27 to TRBJ2-7; a possible D gene is TRBD1 (5 bases). The CDR3 loop spans 18 amino acids. Per germline, CDR1 MNHEY and CDR2 SMNVEV (reference sequence). V lost 5 bases, J lost 0 bases, and 23 bases lay in between. CDR3 protein: CASSPYPPDRGYSYEQYF. CDR3 sequence (DNA): TGTGCCAGCAGTCCCTACCCCCCAGACAGAGGATACTCCTACGAGCAGTACTTC.

V gene TRBV5-1 combines with J gene TRBJ2-7; 10 bases are a match to TRBD2. The length of the CDR3 is 15 residues. CDR1 is SGHRS and CDR2 is YFSETQ in the germline V gene. V gave up 2 bases and J gave up 7 bases; unmatched junction bases: 9. CDR3: CASSLYGLAVWEQYF. The DNA for the CDR3 is TGCGCCAGCAGCTTATACGGACTAGCGGTGTGGGAGCAGTACTTC.

In its sample, this clone was seen a few times. The V and J genes are TRBV10-3 and TRBJ1-2, with D perhaps TRBD1 (6 bases). V gave up 7 bases and J gave up 6 bases, with 12 bases separating them. CDR3 size: 12 residues. CDR1 ENHRY and CDR2 SYGVKD come from the germline V gene. In nucleotides, the CDR3 is TGTGCCATCACGAAGGGGGATAATGGCTACACCTTC. The encoded protein is CAITKGDNGYTF.

This clone was counted only a few times. The chain uses TRBV14 and TRBJ1-2; D remains unclear. V shed 1 base and J shed 3 bases, with 3 bases lying between them. Germline V CDR1 and CDR2: SGHDN, FVKESK. The CDR3 length is 12 residues. CDR3 nucleotides: TGTGCCAGCAGCCAAGGTCACTATGGCTACACCTTC. Translated: CASSQGHYGYTF. Looking up the rest from reference TRBV14 and TRBJ1-2 gives the full variable domain: EAGVTQFPSHSVIEKGQTVTLRCDPISGHDNLYWYRRVMGKEIKFLLHFVKESKQDESGMPNNRFLAERTGGTYSTLKVQPAELEDSGVYFCASSQGHYGYTFGSGTRLTVV.

This CDR3 reads CASSAGRMNTEAFF. CDR3 nucleotide sequence: TGCGCCAGCAGCGCGGGACGGATGAACACTGAAGCTTTCTTT. V usage is TRBV5-1 and J usage is TRBJ1-1; TRBD1 might be the D (5 bases). V shed 4 bases and J shed 0 bases, with 10 bases lying between them. The CDR3 covers 14 residues. Germline lookup yields CDR1 SGHRS and CDR2 YFSETQ.

The rearrangement joins TRBV5-4 to TRBJ2-5, with 11 positions matching TRBD2. The germline V gene encodes CDR1 SGHNT and CDR2 YYREEE (reference sequence). With 6 bases clipped from V and 5 bases from J, the junction kept 6 bases outside the gene matches. CDR3 length: 14 residues. CDR3 protein: CASKGSGGAETQYF. Here the CDR3 DNA reads TGTGCCAGCAAAGGTAGCGGGGGGGCTGAGACCCAGTACTTC. The entire variable domain, with the rest obtained from reference TRBV5-4 and TRBJ2-5, is as follows: ETGVTQSPTHLIKTRGQQVTLRCSSQSGHNTVSWYQQALGQGPQFIFQYYREEENGRGNFPPRFSGLQFPNYSSELNVNALELDDSALYLCASKGSGGAETQYFGPGTRLLVL.

This clone was recorded a few times. The chain is built from TRBV12-5 and TRBJ1-2, with a tentative D call TRBD1 (5 bases). CDR3 length equals 15 residues. CDR1 and CDR2 (germline): LGHNT, FRNRAP. The germline V and J ends were trimmed by 0 bases and 4 bases, with 12 bases remaining between them. The CDR3: CASGLVQEQFYGYTF. The CDR3 nucleotides read TGTGCTAGTGGTTTGGTACAGGAACAGTTCTATGGCTACACCTTC. The complete variable domain, with remaining parts taken from reference TRBV12-5 and TRBJ1-2, reads DARVTQTPRHKVTEMGQEVTMRCQPILGHNTVFWYRQTMMQGLELLAYFRNRAPLDDSGMPKDRFSAEMPDATLATLKIQPSEPRDSAVYFCASGLVQEQFYGYTFGSGTRLTVV.

The rearrangement uses TRBV20-1 and TRBJ1-2; no firm D call. Germline CDR1 reads DFQATT; CDR2 reads SNEGSKA (reference sequence). V dropped 7 bases and J dropped 8 bases, with 5 bases sitting between them. The CDR3 is 8 amino acids. The CDR3 sequence is CSVSGYTF. The CDR3 nucleotides read TGCAGTGTCTCGGGCTACACCTTC.

This chain connects TRBV10-1 to TRBJ2-5; possibly TRBD1 or TRBD2 for D (5 bases each). Trimming pared 0 bases from V and 5 bases from J, leaving 13 bases between. CDR1 and CDR2 from the germline V gene are WNHNN and SYGVQD (reference sequence). The CDR3 consists of 15 residues. CDR3 nucleotides: TGCGCCAGCAGTGAGTCGGCAGGGCGCGGGGAGACCCAGTACTTC. This translates into CASSESAGRGETQYF.

A few counts support this clone. The chain employs TRBV4-1 and TRBJ2-7; 7 bases map to TRBD1. V gave up 6 bases and J gave up 4 bases; unmatched junction bases: 6. Per the germline V gene, CDR1 is MGHRA and CDR2 is YSYEKL. The CDR3 contains 13 residues. In DNA, the CDR3 is TGCGCCAGCAGTAAAGACAGGGTTTACGAGCAGTACTTC. It codes for CASSKDRVYEQYF.

The CDR3 DNA is TGCAGCGTCCCGGACTACCAAGAGACCCAGTACTTC. Its protein product is CSVPDYQETQYF. V gene TRBV29-1 combines with J gene TRBJ2-5; maybe TRBD2 (5 bases). V was trimmed by 6 bases and J by 0 bases, leaving 8 bases between them. This CDR3 is 12 amino acids long. CDR1 and CDR2 (germline): SQVTM, ANQGSEA. The complete variable domain, with remaining parts taken from reference TRBV29-1 and TRBJ2-5, reads SAVISQKPSRDICQRGTSLTIQCQVDSQVTMMFWYRQQPGQSLTLIATANQGSEATYESGFVIDKFPISRPNLTFSTLTVSNMSPEDSSIYLCSVPDYQETQYFGPGTRLLVL.

The chain employs TRBV7-3 and TRBJ2-2; D unresolved. V lost 4 bases and J 4 bases, leaving 7 bases between the germline ends. There are 13 residues in the CDR3. Germline V gives CDR1 SGHTA, CDR2 FQGTGA. CDR3 in DNA: TGTGCCAGCAGCTCGTCTGGCACCGGGGAGCTGTTTTTT. This sequence encodes CASSSSGTGELFF.

This chain connects TRBV7-3 to TRBJ2-1; weak D call: TRBD1 (5 bases). CDR3 length: 14 residues. Germline V gene lookup returns CDR1 SGHTA and CDR2 FQGTGA. V was shortened by 2 bases and J by 0 bases, with 5 bases between the two germline ends. The chain's CDR3 is CASSLDSSYNEQFF. Here the CDR3 DNA reads TGTGCCAGCAGCTTAGACAGCTCCTACAATGAGCAGTTCTTC.

This chain connects TRBV30 to TRBJ2-3; 7 bases line up with TRBD1. Germline loops: CDR1 GTSNPN, CDR2 SVGIG (reference sequence). The trim removed 1 base at V and 0 bases at J, leaving 16 bases unmatched. This CDR3 has 19 amino acids. DNA for the CDR3: TGTGCCTGGAGTGCCTGGCAGGGGGATTTCCTCCCTAGCACAGATACGCAGTATTTT. Encoded protein: CAWSAWQGDFLPSTDTQYF.

The rearrangement uses TRBV7-3 and TRBJ1-6; 7 bases fit TRBD1. The V gene's germline CDR1 is SGHTA and CDR2 FQGTGA. CDR3 length: 14 residues. The J segment lost 7 bases and the V segment lost 5 bases, leaving 5 bases of the junction unmatched. CDR3 sequence reads: CASSNQGGNSPLHF. For the CDR3, the DNA is TGTGCCAGCAGCAACCAGGGGGGGAATTCACCCCTCCACTTT.